This T cell receptor (beta chain) emerged from a study of cytomegalovirus exposure and HLA in healthy donors. V dropped 7 bases and J dropped 4 bases, with 11 bases sitting between them. The CDR3 spans 13 residues. Germline loops: CDR1 MNHNS, CDR2 SASEGT. Only in-frame clones appear in the TCRdb table, and some are missing; sequencing was by immunoSEQ multiplex PCR. The data show 70,000 to 90,000 clones, approximately 86% seen once. The donors were in the approximately 130-subject validation cohort, distinct from the roughly 720-subject first cohort. General study findings and limits: Specificity for CMV antigens was confirmed in vitro for three of the CMV-associated chains. More than 150 TCR beta chains were listed as cytomegalovirus-associated. Some public TCRs appeared in many individuals, while most sequences were rare.

This clone turned up a few times. The antigen is not known. Sample: PBMCs. The receptor was derived from a man aged 30 to 39 in good health and CMV-seronegative. V usage is TRBV6-1 and J usage is TRBJ1-5; no clear D gene. CDR3 loop: CASKVTANQPQHF. In DNA form, the CDR3 reads TGTGCCAGCAAAGTAACAGCTAATCAGCCCCAGCATTTT.